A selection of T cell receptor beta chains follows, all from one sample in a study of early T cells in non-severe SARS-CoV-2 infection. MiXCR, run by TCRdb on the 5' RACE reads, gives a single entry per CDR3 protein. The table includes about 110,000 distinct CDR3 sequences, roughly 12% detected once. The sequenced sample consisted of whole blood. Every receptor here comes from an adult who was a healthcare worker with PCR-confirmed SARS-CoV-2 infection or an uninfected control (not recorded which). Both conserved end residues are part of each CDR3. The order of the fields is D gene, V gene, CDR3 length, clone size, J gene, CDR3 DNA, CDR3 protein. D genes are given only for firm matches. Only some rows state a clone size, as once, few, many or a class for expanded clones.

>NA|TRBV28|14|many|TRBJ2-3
TGTGCCAGCAGTTTTGTGGCGGGCACAGATACGCAGTATTTT
CASSFVAGTDTQYF
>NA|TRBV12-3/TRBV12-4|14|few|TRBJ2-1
TGTGCCAGCAGTTTCCCCCCGGGGGTCGGCGAGCAGTTCTTC
CASSFPPGVGEQFF
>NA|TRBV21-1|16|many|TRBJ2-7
TGTGCCAGCAGCAAAGCGCAAACAGGGAAGACTCAGGAGCAGTACTTC
CASSKAQTGKTQEQYF
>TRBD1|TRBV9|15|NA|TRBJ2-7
TGTGCCAGCAGCGCGCCCGGGACAGGGGTGGCCGAGCAGTACTTC
CASSAPGTGVAEQYF
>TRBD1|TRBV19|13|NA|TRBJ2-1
TGTGCCAGTAGTTCAACAGGGGGAGATGAGCAGTTCTTC
CASSSTGGDEQFF
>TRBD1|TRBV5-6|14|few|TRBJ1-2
TGTGCCAGCAGCTCAAGACAGGGAATCTATGGCTACACCTTC
CASSSRQGIYGYTF
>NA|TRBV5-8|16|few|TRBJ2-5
TGTGCCAGCAGCTTAGGGGGAAGTTCCAGAGGGGAGACCCAGTACTTC
CASSLGGSSRGETQYF
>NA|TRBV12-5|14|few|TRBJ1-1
TGTGCTAGTGTTCCTGGACTGGGACCCACTGAAGCTTTCTTT
CASVPGLGPTEAFF
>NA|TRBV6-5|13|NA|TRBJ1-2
TGTGCCAGCAGCTCACTGAGGAAGTATGGCTACACCTTC
CASSSLRKYGYTF
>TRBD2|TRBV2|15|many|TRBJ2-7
TGTGCCAGCCAAGGGACTAGCGGGGACTCCTACGAGCAGTACTTC
CASQGTSGDSYEQYF
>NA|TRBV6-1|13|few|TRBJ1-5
TGTGCCAGCAGTGTACAGGGCAATCAGCCCCAGCATTTT
CASSVQGNQPQHF
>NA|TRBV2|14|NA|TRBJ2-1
TGTGCCAGCAGGGCGAGGACAACTCACAATGAGCAGTTCTTC
CASRARTTHNEQFF
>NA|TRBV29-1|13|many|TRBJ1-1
TGCAGCGTTGGTGGGGAGGTCGGCACTGAAGCTTTCTTT
CSVGGEVGTEAFF
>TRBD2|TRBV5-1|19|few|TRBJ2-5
TGCGCCAGCAGCCATGGACAGGGAAGACTAGCGGGAGTCCCAGAGACCCAGTACTTC
CASSHGQGRLAGVPETQYF
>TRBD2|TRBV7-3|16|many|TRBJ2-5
TGTGCCAGCAGCTCAGGGAGCGGCGATCTAGCGGGGACCCAGTACTTC
CASSSGSGDLAGTQYF
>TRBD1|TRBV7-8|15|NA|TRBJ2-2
TGTGCCAGCAGCTTAGGGACAGGGATAACCGGGGAGCTGTTTTTT
CASSLGTGITGELFF
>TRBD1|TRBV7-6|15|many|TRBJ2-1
TGTGCCAGCAGCTTGGGACAGGGGGGATACAATGAGCAGTTCTTC
CASSLGQGGYNEQFF
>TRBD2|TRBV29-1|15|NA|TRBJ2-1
TGCAGCGTTGACGTAGCGGGAGGGCCCTACAATGAGCAGTTCTTC
CSVDVAGGPYNEQFF
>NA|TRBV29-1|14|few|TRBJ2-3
TGCAGCGTTCTCGGAGGGGCTAGCACAGATACGCAGTATTTT
CSVLGGASTDTQYF
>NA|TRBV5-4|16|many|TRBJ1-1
TGTGCCAGCAGCTTGGATGGACTCACTAGGAGCACTGAAGCTTTCTTT
CASSLDGLTRSTEAFF
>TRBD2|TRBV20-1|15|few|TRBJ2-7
TGCAGTGCATCCGGGACTAGCTGGAGTTCCTACGAGCAGTACTTC
CSASGTSWSSYEQYF
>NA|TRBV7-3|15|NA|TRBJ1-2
TGTGCCAGCAGCTCCCAGGGGAATGCGAACTATGGCTACACCTTC
CASSSQGNANYGYTF
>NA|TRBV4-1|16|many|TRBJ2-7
TGCGCCAGCAGCCCCCCCCGGACAGCCACCTCCTACGAGCAGTACTTC
CASSPPRTATSYEQYF
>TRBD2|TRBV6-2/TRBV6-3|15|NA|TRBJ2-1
TGTGCCAGCAGTTTCCCTTTCCTGCGGGAGCATGAGCAGTTCTTC
CASSFPFLREHEQFF
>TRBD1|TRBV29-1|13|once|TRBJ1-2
TGCAGCGTTGATACAGGGGCGGAGGATGGCTACACCTTC
CSVDTGAEDGYTF
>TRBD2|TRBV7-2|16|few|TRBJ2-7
TGTGCCAGCAGCACATCTACTAGCGGGGACCCCTACGAGCAGTACTTC
CASSTSTSGDPYEQYF
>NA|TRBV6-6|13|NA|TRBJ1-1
TGTGCCAGCAGTTACTCGGCAGACCTTGAAGCTTTCTTT
CASSYSADLEAFF
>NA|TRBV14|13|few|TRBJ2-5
TGTGCCAGCAGCGGACAGAACCAAGAGACCCAGTACTTC
CASSGQNQETQYF
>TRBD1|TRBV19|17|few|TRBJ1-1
TGTGCCAGTAGGGGGACAGGGGATTATGGCATGAACACTGAAGCTTTCTTT
CASRGTGDYGMNTEAFF
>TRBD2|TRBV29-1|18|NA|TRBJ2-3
TGCAGCGTCCGGAATCTTAGCGGGAGATGGAGAGGCACAGATACGCAGTATTTT
CSVRNLSGRWRGTDTQYF
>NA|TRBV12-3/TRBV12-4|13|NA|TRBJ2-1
TGTGCCAGCAGTTTAGCTGAGGAGAATGAGCAGTTCTTC
CASSLAEENEQFF
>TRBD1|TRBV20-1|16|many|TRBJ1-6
TGCAGTGCTTACCGGACAGGCCCCGGGCTAAATTCACCCCTCCACTTT
CSAYRTGPGLNSPLHF
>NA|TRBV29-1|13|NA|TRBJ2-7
TGCAGCGTTGCGAAGCAACAGTCCTACGAGCAGTACTTC
CSVAKQQSYEQYF
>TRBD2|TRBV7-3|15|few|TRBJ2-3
TGTGCCAGCAGCTTACTAGCGGGAGAGGGAGATACGCAGTATTTT
CASSLLAGEGDTQYF
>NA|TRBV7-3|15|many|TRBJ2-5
TGTGCCAGCAGCTTACAAGGGCAGAGAGAAGAGACCCAGTACTTC
CASSLQGQREETQYF
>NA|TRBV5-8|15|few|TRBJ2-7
TGTGCCAGCAGCCTGAACGGCAGGTACTCCTACGAGCAGTACTTC
CASSLNGRYSYEQYF
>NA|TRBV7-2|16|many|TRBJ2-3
TGTGCCAGCAGCTTTTTCGGCGGATCTAGCACAGATACGCAGTATTTT
CASSFFGGSSTDTQYF
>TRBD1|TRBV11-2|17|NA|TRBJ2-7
TGTGCCAGCAGCTCCTTGACAGGGCCCTTAAATCCCTACGAGCAGTACTTC
CASSSLTGPLNPYEQYF
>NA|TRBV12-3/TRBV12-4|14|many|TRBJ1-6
TGTGCCAGCAGTTTCGGGCAGTATAATTCACCCCTCCACTTT
CASSFGQYNSPLHF
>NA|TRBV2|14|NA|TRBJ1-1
TGTGCCAGCAGTGAACGGGGGCGAAACACTGAAGCTTTCTTT
CASSERGRNTEAFF
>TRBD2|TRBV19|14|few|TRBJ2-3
TGTGCCAGCCGGGGGGGCCCGAGGACAGATACGCAGTATTTT
CASRGGPRTDTQYF
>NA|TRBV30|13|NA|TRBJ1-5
TGTGCCTGGCAAACAGGGAGCAATCAGCCCCAGCATTTT
CAWQTGSNQPQHF
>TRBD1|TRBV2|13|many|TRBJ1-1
TGTGCCAGCAGTCTACAGGGGGGGACTGAAGCTTTCTTT
CASSLQGGTEAFF
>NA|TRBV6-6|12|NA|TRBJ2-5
TGTGCCAGCGGGGGCAGTAAGGAGACCCAGTACTTC
CASGGSKETQYF
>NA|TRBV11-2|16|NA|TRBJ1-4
TGTGCCAGCAGCTTACAATCAGGCGCGCGTTCTGAAAAACTGTTTTTT
CASSLQSGARSEKLFF
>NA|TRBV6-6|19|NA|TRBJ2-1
TGTGCCAGTTTTACCAGACGGGACACCGCCCGGGGGGCATACAATGAGCAGTTCTTC
CASFTRRDTARGAYNEQFF
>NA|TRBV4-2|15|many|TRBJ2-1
TGTGCCAGCACCCCGAGCTGGAGCTCCTACAATGAGCAGTTCTTC
CASTPSWSSYNEQFF
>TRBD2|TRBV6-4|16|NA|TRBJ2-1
TGTGCCAGCAGTGGAATGACTAGCGGGGGCTACAATGAGCAGTTCTTC
CASSGMTSGGYNEQFF
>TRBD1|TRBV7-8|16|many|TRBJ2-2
TGTGCCAGCAGCACCCGGACAGGGTCGAACACCGGGGAGCTGTTTTTT
CASSTRTGSNTGELFF
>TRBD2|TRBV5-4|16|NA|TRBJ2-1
TGTGCCAGCAGCCCGGGACTAGCGGGGGCGGGGAATGAGCAGTTCTTC
CASSPGLAGAGNEQFF
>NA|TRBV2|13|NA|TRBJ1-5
TGTGCCAGCAGTGTTAGAAATAGACAGCCCCAGCATTTT
CASSVRNRQPQHF
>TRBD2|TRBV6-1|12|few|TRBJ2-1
TGTGCCAGCGGGGAGGGCACGAATGAGCAGTTCTTC
CASGEGTNEQFF
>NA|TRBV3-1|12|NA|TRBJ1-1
TGTGCCAGCAGCCCTGCGGGCGGGGGAGCTTTCTTT
CASSPAGGGAFF
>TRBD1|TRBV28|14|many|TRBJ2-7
TGTGCCAGCAGTTCCCCAGGGGGCCCCTACGAGCAGTACTTC
CASSSPGGPYEQYF
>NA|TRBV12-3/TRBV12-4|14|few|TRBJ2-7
TGTGCCAGCAGGTCCGGGACCGAAGCCTACGAGCAGTACTTC
CASRSGTEAYEQYF
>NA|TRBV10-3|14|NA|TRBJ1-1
TGTGCCATCAGTGGCAACAGTCAGAACACTGAAGCTTTCTTT
CAISGNSQNTEAFF
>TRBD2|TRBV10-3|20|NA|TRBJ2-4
TGTGCCATCAGTGAGACCCTCGGGACTAGCGGGAGAAGGGCCAAAAACATTCAGTACTTC
CAISETLGTSGRRAKNIQYF
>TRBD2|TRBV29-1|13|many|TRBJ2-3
TGCAGCGTTGAACCGGGACTAGGCGATACGCAGTATTTT
CSVEPGLGDTQYF
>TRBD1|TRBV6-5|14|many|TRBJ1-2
TGTGCCAGCAGTTTGACAGGGGGCGCTTATGGCTACACCTTC
CASSLTGGAYGYTF